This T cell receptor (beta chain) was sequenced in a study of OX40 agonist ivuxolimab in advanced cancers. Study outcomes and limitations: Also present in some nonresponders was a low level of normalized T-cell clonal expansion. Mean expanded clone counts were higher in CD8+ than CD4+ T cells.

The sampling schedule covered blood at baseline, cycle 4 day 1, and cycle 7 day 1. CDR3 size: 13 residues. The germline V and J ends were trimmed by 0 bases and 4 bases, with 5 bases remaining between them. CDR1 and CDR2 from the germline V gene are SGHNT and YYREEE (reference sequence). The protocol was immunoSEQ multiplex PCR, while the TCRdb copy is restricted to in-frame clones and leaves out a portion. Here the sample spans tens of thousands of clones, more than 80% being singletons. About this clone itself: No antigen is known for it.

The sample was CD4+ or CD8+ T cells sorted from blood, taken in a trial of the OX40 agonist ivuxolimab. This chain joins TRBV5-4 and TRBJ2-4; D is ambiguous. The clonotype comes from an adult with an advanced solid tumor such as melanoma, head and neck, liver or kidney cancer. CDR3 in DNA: TGTGCCAGCAGCTTGGCACAGAAAAACATTCAGTACTTC. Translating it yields CASSLAQKNIQYF.